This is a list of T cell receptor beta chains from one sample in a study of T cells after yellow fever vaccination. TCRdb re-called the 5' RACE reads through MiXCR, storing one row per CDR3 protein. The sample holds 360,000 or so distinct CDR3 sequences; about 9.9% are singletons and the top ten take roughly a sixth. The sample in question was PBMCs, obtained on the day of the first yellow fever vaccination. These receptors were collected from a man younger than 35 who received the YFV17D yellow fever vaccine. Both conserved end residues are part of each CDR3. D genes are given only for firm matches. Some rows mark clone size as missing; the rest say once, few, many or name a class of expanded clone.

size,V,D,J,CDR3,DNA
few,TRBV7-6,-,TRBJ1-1,CASSLVGWGDNTEAFF,TGTGCCAGCAGCTTAGTGGGTTGGGGAGATAACACTGAAGCTTTCTTT
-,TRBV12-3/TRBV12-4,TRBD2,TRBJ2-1,CASSLGASGSPNEQFF,TGTGCCAGCAGTTTGGGGGCTAGCGGGAGCCCCAATGAGCAGTTCTTC
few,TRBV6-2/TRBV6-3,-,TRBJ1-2,CASAERYYGYTF,TGTGCCAGCGCCGAGAGGTACTATGGCTACACCTTC
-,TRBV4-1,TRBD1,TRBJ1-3,CASSPGDRDTIYF,TGCGCCAGCAGCCCCGGGGACAGGGATACCATATATTTT
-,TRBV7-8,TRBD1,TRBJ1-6,CASSPGQGINSPLHF,TGTGCCAGCAGCCCGGGACAGGGGATAAATTCACCCCTCCACTTT
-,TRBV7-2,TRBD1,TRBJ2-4,CASSPRTGAKDIQYF,TGTGCCAGCAGCCCCAGGACAGGCGCCAAGGACATTCAGTACTTC
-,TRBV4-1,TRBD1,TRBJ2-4,CASSQYRDSLKNIQYF,TGCGCCAGCAGCCAGTACCGGGACAGCCTTAAAAACATTCAGTACTTC
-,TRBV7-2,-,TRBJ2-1,CASSLLGLTTYNEQFF,TGTGCCAGCAGCTTATTGGGCCTAACGACTTACAATGAGCAGTTCTTC
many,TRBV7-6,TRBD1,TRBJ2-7,CASSLPGQGYEQYF,TGTGCCAGCAGCCTGCCGGGACAGGGATACGAGCAGTACTTC
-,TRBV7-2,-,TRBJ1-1,CASSSRGPPEAFF,TGTGCCAGCAGCTCCCGGGGGCCGCCGGAAGCTTTCTTT
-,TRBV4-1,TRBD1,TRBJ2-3,CASSQGAPGQVARVDTQYF,TGCGCCAGCAGCCAAGGGGCGCCGGGACAGGTTGCAAGAGTGGATACGCAGTATTTT
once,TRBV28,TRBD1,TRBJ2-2,CASTNRQGAVGELFF,TGTGCCAGCACTAACCGACAGGGGGCGGTCGGGGAGCTGTTTTTT
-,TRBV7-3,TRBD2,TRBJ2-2,CASSSISTSGALWNTGELFF,TGTGCCAGCAGCTCCATCTCGACTAGCGGGGCGTTATGGAACACCGGGGAGCTGTTTTTT
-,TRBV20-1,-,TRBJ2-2,CSARDLRTENTGELFF,TGCAGTGCTAGAGATCTTAGGACAGAGAACACCGGGGAGCTGTTTTTT
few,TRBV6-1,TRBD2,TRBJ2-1,CASSHQAGGRNEQFF,TGTGCCAGCAGCCACCAAGCGGGGGGCCGCAATGAGCAGTTCTTC
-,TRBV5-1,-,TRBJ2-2,CASSSILKGGELFF,TGCGCCAGCAGCTCCATATTGAAGGGCGGGGAGCTGTTTTTT
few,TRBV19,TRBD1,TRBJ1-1,CASSFPEDRGGTEAFF,TGTGCCAGTAGCTTCCCGGAGGACAGGGGAGGAACTGAAGCTTTCTTT
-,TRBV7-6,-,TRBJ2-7,CASSLVPSGTAYEQYF,TGTGCCAGCAGCTTAGTCCCCTCCGGGACCGCCTACGAGCAGTACTTC
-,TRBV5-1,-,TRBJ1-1,CASSGLFEAFF,TGCGCCAGCAGCGGTCTGTTTGAAGCTTTCTTT
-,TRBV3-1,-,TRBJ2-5,CASSAGTSSEVQETQYF,TGTGCCAGCAGCGCAGGGACCTCATCGGAGGTCCAAGAGACCCAGTACTTC
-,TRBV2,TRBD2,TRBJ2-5,CASDPKSGGVPGETQYF,TGTGCCAGCGACCCCAAAAGCGGGGGGGTCCCCGGGGAGACCCAGTACTTC
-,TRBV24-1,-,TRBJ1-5,CATSDSKRGAGQPQHF,TGTGCCACCAGTGACTCAAAGAGGGGGGCGGGTCAGCCCCAGCATTTT